The 20 T cell receptor beta chains presented below share a single source sample, sequenced in a study of T cells in Graves' hyperthyroidism and ophthalmopathy. Authors of the study amplified TCR beta CDR3 regions from RNA transcripts. Researchers ran a first-round RT-PCR on the TCR CDR3 using the HTBI primer set. MiXCR, run by TCRdb on the multiplex PCR reads, gives a single entry per CDR3 protein. Among roughly 580,000 distinct CDR3 sequences listed, around 13% were seen once. Sequenced: blood. The origin of the receptors is a woman younger than 45 with Graves' hyperthyroidism that later progressed to Graves' ophthalmopathy.

At least ten counts were recorded for this clonotype. V gene TRBV9 combines with J gene TRBJ1-4, with D uncertain. CDR3 size: 14 residues. Germline CDR1 and CDR2: SGDLS and YYNGEE. Trimming left V 0 bases short and J 5 bases short, with 8 bases between. The CDR3 spells CASSVDLQNEKLFF. The CDR3, as DNA: TGTGCCAGCAGCGTAGATCTACAGAATGAAAAACTGTTTTTT.

There are many counts of this clonotype. The chain joins TRBV30 to TRBJ1-3; D unresolved. Germline lookup yields CDR1 GTSNPN and CDR2 SVGIG (reference sequence). The CDR3 runs 16 residues. Here the CDR3 DNA reads TGTGCGCGGGCAGGAGAACCCACATACTCTGGAAACACCATATATTTT. Protein product: CARAGEPTYSGNTIYF.

This clonotype was counted ten times or more. The chain has TRBV5-1 and TRBJ2-1; TRBD2 agrees at 12 bases. Per the germline V gene, CDR1 is SGHRS and CDR2 is YFSETQ. CDR3 length: 16 amino acids. J was trimmed by 7 bases and V by 0 bases; bases with no gene match: 5. CDR3 residues: CASSLGLAGERNEQFF. In DNA, the CDR3 is TGCGCCAGCAGCTTGGGACTAGCGGGAGAAAGGAATGAGCAGTTCTTC.

The CDR3: CAWNLQGRETYEQYF. CDR3 nucleotides: TGTGCCTGGAACCTACAGGGTCGGGAGACCTACGAGCAGTACTTC. The chain joins TRBV30 to TRBJ2-7; D possibly uses TRBD1 or TRBD2 (6 bases each). The CDR3 runs 15 residues. Trimming shortened V by 4 bases and J by 2 bases, and 18 bases separated the two germline ends. Germline lookup yields CDR1 GTSNPN and CDR2 SVGIG (reference sequence).

Only a few counts were recorded for this clonotype. The J gene is TRBJ2-5, the V gene TRBV6-1; TRBD2 is a possible D gene (5 bases). Trimming shortened V by 7 bases and J by 2 bases, and 14 bases separated the two germline ends. The CDR3 contains 14 residues. The germline CDR1 and CDR2 sequences are MNHNS and SASEGT. The DNA for the CDR3 is TGTGCCAGCACCGCCGGGGTGGAGCAAGAGACCCAGTACTTC. It translates to CASTAGVEQETQYF.

This clonotype was found many times. This sequence joins TRBV12-3 or TRBV12-4 and TRBJ2-5, with 12 positions matching TRBD2. The CDR3 covers 18 residues. After removal of 8 bases from V and 1 base from J, the junction contained 14 bases not matched to a gene. CDR3 protein: CASPSTTSGSQGQETQYF. DNA of the CDR3: TGTGCCAGCCCTTCTACGACTAGCGGGAGTCAGGGCCAAGAGACCCAGTACTTC.

Many counts were recorded for this clonotype. The V gene is TRBV27, the J gene TRBJ1-1; weak D call: TRBD1 (6 bases). V was shortened by 5 bases and J by 0 bases, with 19 bases between the two germline ends. The CDR3 spans 17 residues. Per germline, CDR1 MNHEY and CDR2 SMNVEV (reference sequence). In DNA, the CDR3 is TGTGCCAGCAGTCCCCGCCCAGACAGGCCCATGAACACTGAAGCTTTCTTT. The encoded protein is CASSPRPDRPMNTEAFF.

This clonotype was seen repeatedly, ten times or more. This rearrangement joins TRBV12-3 or TRBV12-4 to TRBJ1-2; TRBD1 matches at 8 bases. Losses at the gene ends were 5 bases for V and 4 bases for J; bases not matched to a gene: 6. This CDR3 is built from 14 residues. The CDR3 sequence is CASSGQGGVYGYTF. The CDR3 bases are TGTGCCAGCAGTGGACAGGGAGGGGTCTATGGCTACACCTTC.

V usage is TRBV9 and J usage is TRBJ1-1; possible D gene TRBD1, 5 bases. The CDR3 contains 15 residues. CDR1 is SGDLS, CDR2 YYNGEE, per germline. Trimming stripped 4 bases from V and 3 bases from J, with 16 bases between. This CDR3 reads CASSPGLSSDTEAFF. CDR3 bases: TGTGCCAGCAGCCCAGGGCTTAGTTCGGACACTGAAGCTTTCTTT.

The rearrangement uses TRBV7-9 and TRBJ2-7; TRBD1 matches at 8 bases. Germline values: CDR1 SEHNR, CDR2 FQNEAQ (reference sequence). J lost 2 bases, V lost 5 bases, and 11 bases had no gene match. The CDR3 is 16 amino acids. The CDR3 sequence: CASSPRGQGAAYEQYF. The DNA of the CDR3 is TGTGCCAGCAGCCCCCGAGGGCAGGGGGCTGCCTACGAGCAGTACTTC.

This clonotype was picked up a small number of times. The chain joins TRBV7-6 to TRBJ2-1; the match to TRBD2 covers 8 bases. Germline values: CDR1 SGHVS, CDR2 FNYEAQ. CDR3 length: 14 amino acids. Trimming took 3 bases from V and 8 from J; bases not matched to a gene: 6. For the CDR3, the DNA is TGTGCCAGCAGCTTTTCGGCGGGGGGCGATGAGCAGTTCTTC. It encodes CASSFSAGGDEQFF.

This clonotype was recorded many times. The chain employs TRBV29-1 and TRBJ1-5; 10 bases are a match to TRBD1. From germline, CDR1 is SQVTM and CDR2 ANQGSEA. Losses at the gene ends were 3 bases for V and 4 bases for J; bases not matched to a gene: 6. The CDR3 sequence is 15 residues long. CDR3 in DNA: TGCAGCGTTGATAAATTGGGACAGGGGAATCAGCCCCAGCATTTT. It encodes CSVDKLGQGNQPQHF. Full variable domain (outside the CDR3, taken from reference TRBV29-1 and TRBJ1-5): SAVISQKPSRDICQRGTSLTIQCQVDSQVTMMFWYRQQPGQSLTLIATANQGSEATYESGFVIDKFPISRPNLTFSTLTVSNMSPEDSSIYLCSVDKLGQGNQPQHFGDGTRLSIL.

This clonotype was counted many times. The chain combines TRBV5-1 with TRBJ1-5; maybe TRBD1 (6 bases). V was clipped by 4 bases and J by 6 bases, with 17 bases between them. CDR1 is SGHRS, CDR2 YFSETQ, per germline. CDR3 size: 15 residues. CDR3 nucleotide sequence: TGCGCCAGCAGCACGGGGACACCTCGCGGTCAGCCCCAGCATTTT. Its protein product is CASSTGTPRGQPQHF. Supplemented by reference TRBV5-1 and TRBJ1-5, the full variable domain reads KAGVTQTPRYLIKTRGQQVTLSCSPISGHRSVSWYQQTPGQGLQFLFEYFSETQRNKGNFPGRFSGRQFSNSRSEMNVSTLELGDSALYLCASSTGTPRGQPQHFGDGTRLSIL.

This clonotype was observed a few times. J is TRBJ2-2 and V is TRBV4-1; 12 bases are a match to TRBD1. The V and J ends lost 4 bases and 7 bases, in that order; junction bases with no gene match: 10. The germline gives CDR1 MGHRA, CDR2 YSYEKL. CDR3 length equals 17 residues. The CDR3 spells CASSLSPGTGGIGELFF. DNA of the CDR3: TGCGCCAGCAGCCTCTCGCCCGGGACAGGGGGCATCGGGGAGCTGTTTTTT.

This clonotype showed up just once. The chain is built from TRBV19 and TRBJ1-1; D not resolved. The ends were cut back, 3 bases at V and 4 bases at J, with 15 bases in the middle. CDR1 and CDR2 (germline): LNHDA, SQIVND (reference sequence). CDR3 size: 15 residues. CDR3 coding DNA: TGTGCCAGTAGTATCGGGTGGGTCGTCGCCACTGAAGCTTTCTTT. Its protein is CASSIGWVVATEAFF.

A note on this clonotype: This clone may be a read error of a much larger clone one base away. The J gene is TRBJ1-2, the V gene TRBV10-3; D remains unclear. CDR1 and CDR2 from the germline V gene are ENHRY and SYGVKD. This CDR3 has 15 residues. V lost 3 bases, J lost 4 bases, and 15 bases lay in between. The CDR3 protein is CAISDASKSGYGYTF. In DNA form, the CDR3 reads TGTGCCATCAGTGACGCCAGCAAGAGCGGCTATGGCTACACCTTC.

On this clonotype itself: A read error is possible here, since a much larger clone lies one base away. V is TRBV20-1 and J is TRBJ2-5; TRBD1 agrees at 9 bases. Germline-derived CDR1 and CDR2 are DFQATT and SNEGSKA (reference sequence). The CDR3 is 14 amino acids. V shed 6 bases, J shed 1 base, and the junction held 6 bases outside the gene matches. The CDR3 bases are TGCAGTGCCCGGGACAGGGTGATCCAAGAGACCCAGTACTTC. The encoded protein is CSARDRVIQETQYF.

This clonotype was observed at least ten times. The chain is built from TRBV6-5 and TRBJ1-6; no reliable D call. CDR3 length equals 15 residues. Germline lookup yields CDR1 MNHEY and CDR2 SVGAGI. Trimming shortened V by 2 bases and J by 6 bases, and 11 bases separated the two germline ends. The CDR3 sequence: CASSYAGQVNSPLHF. The CDR3 DNA sequence: TGTGCCAGCAGTTACGCCGGGCAGGTTAATTCACCCCTCCACTTT.

This clonotype was seen many times. This chain joins TRBV24-1 and TRBJ2-1; D is unclear. Deletions cut 4 bases from V and 5 bases from J, with 11 bases between. This CDR3 has 14 amino acids. In germline, CDR1 is KGHDR, CDR2 SFDVKD. CDR3 coding DNA: TGTGCCACCAGTGACACCGCTAGGGACAATGAGCAGTTCTTC. The encoded protein is CATSDTARDNEQFF.

J is TRBJ1-4 and V is TRBV4-1; maybe TRBD1 (5 bases). Trimming pared 4 bases from V and 6 bases from J, leaving 12 bases between. This CDR3 spans 14 amino acids. Looked up from germline, CDR1 is MGHRA and CDR2 is YSYEKL. This chain's CDR3 is CASSPTGGYEKLFF. The CDR3 DNA reads as TGCGCCAGCAGCCCGACCGGGGGATATGAAAAACTGTTTTTT.